This T cell receptor beta chain came from a study of blood T cell repertoires in COVID-19. Study as a whole: Acute-phase and convalescent COVID-19 samples originated in the United States, Italy and Spain.

Authors' analysis steps: Scientists estimated how many nucleated cells there were by amplifying reference gene primers. Assay used: immunoSEQ multiplex PCR; TCRdb lists only in-frame clones, some missing. Clonal size and the V and J genes are those of that table, whereas D and trimming came from the DNA. The table includes about 76,000 clones, 75% detected once. This CDR3 comprises 14 residues. V lost 7 bases and J 2 bases, leaving 15 bases between the germline ends. Germline CDR1 is MDHEN and CDR2 is SYDVKM. The rearrangement joins TRBV28 to TRBJ2-7; a weak D match, TRBD1 (5 bases). The source of this sequence is an older man with acute or convalescent COVID-19. The sample was peripheral blood. In DNA form, the CDR3 reads TGTGCCAGCAACCCGACAGTTTTACCCTACGAGCAGTACTTC. This codes for CASNPTVLPYEQYF.